These T cell receptor beta chains were read from a single sample in a study of identical twins. TCRdb re-derived calls from the 5' RACE reads in MiXCR, one entry per CDR3 protein. The sample holds 350,000 to 450,000 distinct CDR3 sequences; about 18% are singletons and the top ten take 12%. Sequenced: naive T cells sorted from blood. Every receptor here comes from a man between 50 and 59 years old in good health. CDR3s include the opening cysteine and the closing phenylalanine or tryptophan. Fields, in order: V gene, J gene, D gene, CDR3 protein. D genes are given only for firm matches.

TRBV7-7	TRBJ2-1	NA	CASSLVPGANNEQFF
TRBV24-1	TRBJ1-5	TRBD1	CATSDTGTGSNQPQHF
TRBV5-5	TRBJ1-6	NA	CASSFWVLNSPLHF
TRBV6-2/TRBV6-3	TRBJ2-1	TRBD2	CASSMTSTYNEQFF
TRBV5-1	TRBJ1-1	NA	CASILTGPGTEAFF
TRBV12-3/TRBV12-4	TRBJ2-5	NA	CASSLEPSSETQYF
TRBV20-1	TRBJ2-2	TRBD2	CSARRTSGGLNTGELFF
TRBV4-3	TRBJ2-6	NA	CASSHVSRPISGANVLTF
TRBV11-2	TRBJ2-3	TRBD2	CASSGGGGSRDTQYF
TRBV3-1	TRBJ1-1	NA	CASSRNTEALF
TRBV28	TRBJ2-5	NA	CASSLPPYKAPRETQYF
TRBV7-2	TRBJ2-7	NA	CASSLVGGWIEQYF
TRBV28	TRBJ2-1	NA	CASSLKGLPAYNEQFF
TRBV12-3/TRBV12-4	TRBJ2-5	TRBD1	CASSARTGVAETQYF
TRBV5-1	TRBJ1-1	NA	CASSLAPGVNTEAFF
TRBV7-9	TRBJ2-7	TRBD1	CASSSTGATFYEQYF
TRBV6-1	TRBJ2-7	TRBD1	CASTGQVGQQYF
TRBV7-2	TRBJ2-4	TRBD1	CASSLPDRDRANCDF